These T cell receptor beta chains were read from a single sample in a study of blood T cells in healthy people across ages. TCRdb processed the 5' RACE reads anew with MiXCR; each CDR3 protein has one entry. The sample lists about 1.5 million distinct CDR3 sequences, 40% to 45% occurring once. Sequencing used blood. The receptors were sampled from a woman between 18 and 29 years old in good health. CDR3s include the opening cysteine and the closing phenylalanine or tryptophan. D genes are given only for firm matches. Not every row has a clone size; where given, it reads once, few, many or a size class.

TRBD2	NA	TRBV7-3	TRBJ2-1	TGTGCCAGCAGCTTAGGGCTAGCGGGAGGGGGTAATGAGCAGTTCTTC	CASSLGLAGGGNEQFF
TRBD2	few	TRBV5-1	TRBJ2-7	TGCGCCAGCGGACTAGCCGGGCGAATTCAGCAGTACTTC	CASGLAGRIQQYF
NA	few	TRBV3-1	TRBJ1-2	TGTGCCAGCAGCCAAGGGCACCGGGATAGTCCCTATGGCTACACCTTC	CASSQGHRDSPYGYTF
TRBD1	NA	TRBV9	TRBJ2-2	TGTGCCAGCAGCGTGGACCACAGGGGTTGGACCGGGGAGCTGTTTTTT	CASSVDHRGWTGELFF
TRBD2	NA	TRBV20-1	TRBJ2-7	TGCAGTGCGACCCGGGAGGGCTGGAGCTACGAGCAGTACTTC	CSATREGWSYEQYF
TRBD1	NA	TRBV4-3	TRBJ2-1	TGCGCCAGCAGCCAAGTGAGACAGGGCTACAATGAGCAGTTCTTC	CASSQVRQGYNEQFF
TRBD2	NA	TRBV7-9	TRBJ2-1	TGTGCCCGCAGCTTAATCGGGGGGAATGAGCAGTTCTTC	CARSLIGGNEQFF
TRBD1	NA	TRBV14	TRBJ2-7	TGTGCCAGCAGCTACTCCGGGACAGGGGGTTTTGAGCAGTACTTC	CASSYSGTGGFEQYF
NA	NA	TRBV6-5	TRBJ2-3	TGTGCCAGCAGTGTAGTGGGCGCAGATACGCAGTATTTT	CASSVVGADTQYF
TRBD1	NA	TRBV12-3/TRBV12-4	TRBJ2-1	TGTGCCAGCAGTCGGGACAGGGGACAGAAAGAGACCCAGTTCTTC	CASSRDRGQKETQFF
NA	NA	TRBV2	TRBJ1-3	TGTGCCAGCACCCCGTGGGGACATGGAAACACCATATATTTT	CASTPWGHGNTIYF
TRBD1	NA	TRBV4-1	TRBJ1-6	TGCGCCAGCAGCCATCCCCGGGACAGGACCCCTCATCTCTATAATTCACCCCTCCACTTT	CASSHPRDRTPHLYNSPLHF
TRBD2	NA	TRBV10-2	TRBJ2-1	TGCGCCAGCAGCTTCCCCTTAGCGGGACCCTACAATGAGCAGTTCTTC	CASSFPLAGPYNEQFF
NA	NA	TRBV6-2/TRBV6-3	TRBJ2-5	TGTGCCAGCAGTTACACGGGGAACCTAGTAGAGCAGTACTTC	CASSYTGNLVEQYF
TRBD2	few	TRBV20-1	TRBJ2-4	TGCAGTGCTAGTGGGGGACTAGCGGGAGGGGACATTCAGTACTTC	CSASGGLAGGDIQYF
TRBD2	NA	TRBV5-1	TRBJ2-7	TGCGCCAGCAGCCCAGCGGGAGAATACTACAATGAGCAGTACTTC	CASSPAGEYYNEQYF
TRBD2	NA	TRBV15	TRBJ2-5	TGTGCCACCAGCAGAGGAATGGCGGGAGTTTCAGAGACCCAGTACTTC	CATSRGMAGVSETQYF
TRBD2	NA	TRBV27	TRBJ2-1	TGTGCCAGCAGTCGGCGGGGGGGGACAGATGAGCAGTTCTTC	CASSRRGGTDEQFF
NA	NA	TRBV6-5	TRBJ2-3	TGTGCCAGCAGTTCCCGAACCGCCAGCGAGCTCTTGGATACGCAGTATTTT	CASSSRTASELLDTQYF
NA	few	TRBV29-1	TRBJ1-5	TGCAGCGTTGCGCGGGGGACTAATCAGCCCCAGCATTTT	CSVARGTNQPQHF
TRBD1	NA	TRBV29-1	TRBJ1-6	TGCAGCGTACAGGGGGCGCGTAATTCACCCCTCCACTTT	CSVQGARNSPLHF
NA	few	TRBV12-3/TRBV12-4	TRBJ1-1	TGTGCCAGCCTAGACGGGCGGGACACTGAAGCTTTCTTT	CASLDGRDTEAFF
TRBD2	few	TRBV7-2	TRBJ2-3	TGTGCCAGCAGCCCCCCCCGGGCGGGGGTGAGCACAGATACGCAGTATTTT	CASSPPRAGVSTDTQYF
NA	NA	TRBV13	TRBJ2-1	TGTGCCAGCAGCTTAGCGAGGGAACTAAGCTCCTACAATGAGCAGTTCTTC	CASSLARELSSYNEQFF
TRBD1	few	TRBV2	TRBJ2-4	TGTGCCAGCAGTATGGGACAGTCCGCCAAAAACATTCAGTACTTC	CASSMGQSAKNIQYF
NA	few	TRBV4-1	TRBJ2-3	TGCGCCAGCAGCCGTTTAGAAAAACTCGCTACGCAGTATTTT	CASSRLEKLATQYF
NA	few	TRBV12-3/TRBV12-4	TRBJ2-7	TGTGCCAGCAGTTTATCCGGTAAGCACAACTACGAGCAGTACTTC	CASSLSGKHNYEQYF
NA	NA	TRBV10-3	TRBJ2-2	TGTGCCATCAGTGAAGAGGTCACCGGGGAGCTGTTTTTT	CAISEEVTGELFF